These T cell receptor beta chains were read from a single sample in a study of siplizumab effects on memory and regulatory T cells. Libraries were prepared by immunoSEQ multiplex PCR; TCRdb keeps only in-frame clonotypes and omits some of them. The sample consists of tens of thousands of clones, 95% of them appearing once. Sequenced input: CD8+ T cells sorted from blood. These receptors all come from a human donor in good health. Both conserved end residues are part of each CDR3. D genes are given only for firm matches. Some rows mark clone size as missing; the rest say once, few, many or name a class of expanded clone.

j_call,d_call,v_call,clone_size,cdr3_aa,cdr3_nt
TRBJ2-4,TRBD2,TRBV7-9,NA,CASSQQLAGGLSGKNIQYF,TGTGCCAGCAGCCAACAACTAGCGGGAGGGCTCTCGGGCAAAAACATTCAGTACTTC
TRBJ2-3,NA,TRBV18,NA,CASSPKERADTQYF,TGTGCCAGCTCACCAAAGGAAAGGGCAGATACGCAGTATTTT
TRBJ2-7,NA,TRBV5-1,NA,CASSLDGRAKGSSYEQYF,TGCGCCAGCAGCTTGGATGGCAGGGCAAAGGGAAGCTCCTACGAGCAGTACTTC
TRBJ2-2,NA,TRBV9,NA,CASSVVYTGELFF,TGTGCCAGCAGCGTCGTGTACACCGGGGAGCTGTTTTTT
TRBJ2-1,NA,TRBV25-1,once,CASSARETYNEQFF,TGTGCCAGCAGTGCCCGGGAGACCTACAATGAGCAGTTCTTC
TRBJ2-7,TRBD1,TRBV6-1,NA,CASSPRGTGAYEQYF,TGTGCCAGCAGCCCCAGGGGGACAGGGGCCTACGAGCAGTACTTC
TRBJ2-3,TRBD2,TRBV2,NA,CASSDQPRVSGSTDTQYF,TGTGCCAGCAGTGATCAGCCCCGGGTTAGCGGGAGCACAGATACGCAGTATTTT
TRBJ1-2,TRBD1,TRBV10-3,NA,CAIGTGDATGYGYTF,TGTGCCATCGGGACAGGGGACGCAACTGGTTATGGCTACACCTTC
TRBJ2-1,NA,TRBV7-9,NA,CASSLGTGVDEQFF,TGTGCCAGCAGCTTAGGTACGGGAGTGGATGAGCAGTTCTTC
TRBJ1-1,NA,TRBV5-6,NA,CASSLVRNTEAFF,TGTGCCAGCAGCTTGGTCAGGAACACTGAAGCTTTCTTT
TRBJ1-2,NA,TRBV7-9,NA,CASSLQGLDYGYTF,TGTGCCAGCAGCTTACAGGGGCTAGACTATGGCTACACCTTC
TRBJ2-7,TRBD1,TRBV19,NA,CASTPPGRDRVFYEQYF,TGTGCCAGTACCCCCCCGGGCAGGGACAGGGTTTTTTACGAGCAGTACTTC
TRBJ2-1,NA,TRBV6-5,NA,CASSATRDNEQFF,TGTGCCAGCAGTGCGACTAGGGACAATGAGCAGTTCTTC
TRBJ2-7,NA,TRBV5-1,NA,CASSLVGAYYEQYF,TGCGCCAGCAGCTTGGTGGGGGCTTACTACGAGCAGTACTTC
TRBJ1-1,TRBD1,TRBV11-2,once,CASSLRQGGMNTEAFF,TGTGCCAGCAGCTTAAGACAGGGGGGGATGAACACTGAAGCTTTCTTT
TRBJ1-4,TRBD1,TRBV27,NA,CASRRTGVNEKLFF,TGTGCCAGCAGGAGGACAGGGGTTAATGAAAAACTGTTTTTT
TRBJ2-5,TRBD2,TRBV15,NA,CATRSGTSGTQETQYF,TGTGCCACCAGGTCCGGGACTAGCGGGACACAAGAGACCCAGTACTTC
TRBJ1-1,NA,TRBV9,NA,CASSELNTEAFF,TGTGCCAGCAGCGAACTGAACACTGAAGCTTTCTTT
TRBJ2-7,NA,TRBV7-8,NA,CASSLYGHNNYEQYF,TGTGCCAGCAGCTTATACGGGCACAACAACTACGAGCAGTACTTC
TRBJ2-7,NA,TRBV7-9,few,CASRPQGSYEQYF,TGTGCCAGCAGGCCTCAGGGGAGCTACGAGCAGTACTTC
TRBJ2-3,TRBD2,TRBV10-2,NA,CATIGTTHTDTQYF,TGCGCCACCATCGGGACTACCCACACAGATACGCAGTATTTT
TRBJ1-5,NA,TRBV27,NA,CASSNNSNQPQHF,TGTGCCAGCAGTAATAATAGCAATCAGCCCCAGCATTTT
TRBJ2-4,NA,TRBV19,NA,CASSMGGNDYLDIQYF,TGTGCCAGTAGTATGGGCGGTAATGATTATTTGGACATTCAGTACTTC
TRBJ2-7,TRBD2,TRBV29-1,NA,CSVLAGGPYEQYF,TGCAGCGTCTTAGCGGGAGGGCCCTACGAGCAGTACTTC
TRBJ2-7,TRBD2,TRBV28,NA,CASSLRTSGSLEQYF,TGTGCCAGCAGTTTAAGGACTAGCGGGAGTCTCGAGCAGTACTTC
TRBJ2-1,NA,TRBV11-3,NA,CASSLEASEYNEQFF,TGTGCCAGCAGCTTAGAGGCTAGCGAGTACAATGAGCAGTTCTTC
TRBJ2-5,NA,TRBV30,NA,CAWSVWQGSETQYF,TGTGCCTGGAGTGTATGGCAGGGGTCGGAGACCCAGTACTTC
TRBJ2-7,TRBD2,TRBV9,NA,CASTTTGTSGTLDF,TGTGCCAGCACTACTACCGGGACTAGCGGGACCTTGGACTTC
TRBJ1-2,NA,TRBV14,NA,CASSQVAKYGYTF,TGTGCCAGCAGCCAAGTAGCGAAATATGGCTACACCTTC
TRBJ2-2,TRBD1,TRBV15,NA,CATSREGQGAVGELFF,TGTGCCACCAGCAGAGAAGGACAGGGGGCTGTCGGGGAGCTGTTTTTT
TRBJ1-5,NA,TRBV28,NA,CASSLGALGNQPQHF,TGTGCCAGCAGTTTAGGGGCTTTGGGCAATCAGCCCCAGCATTTT
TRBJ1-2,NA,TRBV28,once,CASSSKDSNNYGYTF,TGTGCCAGCAGTTCCAAAGACAGCAACAACTATGGCTACACCTTC
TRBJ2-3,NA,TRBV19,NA,CASARGAGVSDTQYF,TGTGCCAGTGCCCGGGGGGCGGGAGTTTCAGATACGCAGTATTTT
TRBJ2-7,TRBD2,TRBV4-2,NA,CASSQDPLLAGGSYEQYF,TGTGCCAGCAGCCAAGATCCCCTCCTAGCGGGAGGGTCCTACGAGCAGTACTTC
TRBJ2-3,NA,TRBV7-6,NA,CASSKITDTQYF,TGTGCCAGCAGCAAAATCACAGATACGCAGTATTTT
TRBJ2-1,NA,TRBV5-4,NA,CASSSGTGEQFF,TGTGCCAGCAGCTCAGGAACAGGGGAGCAGTTCTTC
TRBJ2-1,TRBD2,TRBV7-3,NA,CASSLGLAGGNEQFF,TGTGCCAGCAGCCTCGGACTAGCGGGAGGGAATGAGCAGTTCTTC
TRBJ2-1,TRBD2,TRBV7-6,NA,CASSLVRLAGEDEQFF,TGTGCCAGCAGCTTAGTTCGACTAGCGGGAGAAGATGAGCAGTTCTTC
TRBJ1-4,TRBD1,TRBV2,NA,CASRQRTGTGEKLFF,TGTGCCAGCAGACAACGGACAGGCACAGGCGAAAAACTGTTTTTT
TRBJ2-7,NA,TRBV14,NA,CASSQAGGRYEQYF,TGTGCCAGCAGCCAAGCAGGGGGGCGCTACGAGCAGTACTTC
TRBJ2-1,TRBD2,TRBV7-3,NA,CASSLGLANYNEQFF,TGTGCCAGCAGCCTGGGACTAGCGAACTACAATGAGCAGTTCTTC
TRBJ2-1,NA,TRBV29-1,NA,CSVVSYNEQFF,TGCAGCGTTGTGAGCTACAATGAGCAGTTCTTC
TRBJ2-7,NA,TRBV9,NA,CASSPNRDGEQYF,TGTGCCAGCAGCCCAAACAGGGACGGGGAGCAGTACTTC
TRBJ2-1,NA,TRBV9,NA,CASSVGQSSNNEQFF,TGTGCCAGCAGCGTAGGACAGAGCTCCAACAATGAGCAGTTCTTC
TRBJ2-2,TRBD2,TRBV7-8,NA,CASSIGAKAGGPFGELFF,TGTGCCAGCAGCATTGGGGCCAAAGCGGGAGGGCCTTTCGGGGAGCTGTTTTTT
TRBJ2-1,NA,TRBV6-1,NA,CASSEFDWGQYEQFF,TGTGCCAGCAGTGAATTTGACTGGGGCCAGTATGAGCAGTTCTTC
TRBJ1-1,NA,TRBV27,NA,CASSSLRERNTEAFF,TGTGCCAGCAGTTCATTGCGGGAACGGAACACTGAAGCTTTCTTT
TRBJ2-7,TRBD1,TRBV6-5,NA,CASSYSIGQDPYEQYF,TGTGCCAGCAGTTACTCGATCGGACAGGACCCCTACGAGCAGTACTTC
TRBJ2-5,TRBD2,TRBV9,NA,CASSVSPGLAGGETQYF,TGTGCCAGCAGCGTCTCCCCCGGACTAGCGGGGGGGGAGACCCAGTACTTC
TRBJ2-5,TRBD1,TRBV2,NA,CASSVRGLETQYF,TGTGCCAGCAGCGTTAGGGGGCTGGAGACCCAGTACTTC